This T cell receptor (beta chain) was observed in a study of T cells in Graves' hyperthyroidism and ophthalmopathy (dated by TCRdb to the late 2010s). Background on the whole study: Peripheral blood was collected at initial diagnosis, before any treatment. An independent validation cohort of 18 to 20 hyperthyroidism patients and over 15 patients who later progressed to ophthalmopathy tested prospective prediction of ophthalmopathy. The paper reports TCR Vbeta CDR3 sequencing of about 140 peripheral blood samples: around 45 ophthalmopathy, about 75 hyperthyroidism and around 17 progressor patients. Following sampling, methimazole starting at 30 mg daily was given to hyperthyroidism patients, and high-dose intravenous methylprednisolone was given to ophthalmopathy patients. The roughly 100 discovery patients were randomly split 7:3 into training and test sets. TCR V-J signatures able to tell the groups apart were searched for in a discovery cohort of more than 90 patients, of whom around 43 had Graves' ophthalmopathy and some 60 had stable Graves' hyperthyroidism. In roughly six Graves' hyperthyroidism patients, the study also compared T-cell repertoires from thyroid tissue with T-cell repertoires from blood.

The hyperthyroidism patients were between 18 and 65 years old and newly diagnosed, with a disease duration of less than 2 months. The study excluded patients with uncontrolled infections, other autoimmune diseases, pregnancy or lactation. Diagnoses relied on clinical symptoms, serum thyroxine and TRAb, thyroid ultrasound and orbital computed tomography. For progressor patients, blood was drawn at the first diagnosis of hyperthyroidism, before any ophthalmopathy symptoms had appeared. PBMCs were separated from around 9.1 ml of fresh peripheral blood using Ficoll-Paque density gradient centrifugation. Progressor patients were first diagnosed with Graves' hyperthyroidism and then developed ophthalmopathy during follow-up. Total RNA was extracted with Trizol reagent, and quality was checked on an Agilent 2100 Bioanalyzer. TCR beta CDR3 regions were amplified from RNA transcripts. A first-round RT-PCR of the TCR CDR3 used the HTBI primer set with the Qiagen OneStep RT-PCR kit. Libraries were constructed in a second round of multiplex PCR, after which size selection and purification were carried out. Sequencing of the libraries was done on an Illumina HiSeq2000 using paired-end 100 bp reads. The study's own analysis went as follows. SOAPnuke was used to process the raw data, with reads discarded if the reads contained adapters or uncalled bases, had a mean Phred below 15, or lacked an exact constant-primer or identifier match. High-quality paired reads were merged with COPE v1.2.5, and unique nucleotide sequences were defined as clonotypes. MiTCR v1.1 was used to align the clonotypes against IMGT TRBV, TRBD and TRBJ reference segments. The analysis included only V-J combinations with a frequency above 0.0001, which together covered 99.2% of the repertoires. The TCS score was defined as F50 (clonal expansion) divided by E x V (chaos), with BLOSUM62-based TCRdist calculated between CDR3 peptides within each V-J. Welch's t-statistics and random forest reduced 500 to 650 V-J features to fewer than 15, which were used in a naive Bayes classifier (R e1071). TCRdb reprocessed the public reads (quality trimming at Q25 with fastp, clone calling with MiXCR) and kept in-frame beta chains. Entries that share a CDR3 protein sequence are merged under the most common genes and DNA. TCRdb assigned the V and J calls; the authors' analysis was not used. In this sample the table shows approximately 260,000 distinct CDR3 sequences, over 12% of which occur a single time. The leading ten clones occupy 30% of the sample.

Broader findings and caveats from the paper: In validation, the model predicted progression to ophthalmopathy a median of roughly six months before onset, with roughly 70% sensitivity and almost 75% specificity. Sample size was not statistically predetermined, and blinding of investigators to group allocation was not performed. A 13 V-J signature model separated ophthalmopathy from stable hyperthyroidism, with approximately 86% sensitivity and about 81% specificity in cross-validation and 80%/75% in testing. Most expanded thyroid clonotypes (frequency above 0.001) were also detected in blood, suggesting blood repertoires may reflect thyroid immune responses.

This clonotype was detected many times. What this receptor recognizes is not known. Base quality data are lacking; no much larger clone is found one base away. Trimming takes 5 bases from V and 7 bases from J, and the germline ends sit 12 bases apart. The germline V gene (reference sequence) supplies CDR1 SEHNR and CDR2 FQNEAQ. The CDR3 runs 13 amino acids, cysteine and phenylalanine included. Just the 39-base CDR3 DNA is kept, in frame starting at base 1. The chain joins TRBV7-9 to TRBJ1-5; there is no confident call for the D gene. This TCR was sampled from a woman aged 50 to 60 with Graves' hyperthyroidism that later progressed to Graves' ophthalmopathy. Sequencing was done on a sample of blood. The DNA reads TGTGCCAGCAGCGGGAACGGGCGGCAGCCCCAGCATTTT. This yields the protein CASSGNGRQPQHF.